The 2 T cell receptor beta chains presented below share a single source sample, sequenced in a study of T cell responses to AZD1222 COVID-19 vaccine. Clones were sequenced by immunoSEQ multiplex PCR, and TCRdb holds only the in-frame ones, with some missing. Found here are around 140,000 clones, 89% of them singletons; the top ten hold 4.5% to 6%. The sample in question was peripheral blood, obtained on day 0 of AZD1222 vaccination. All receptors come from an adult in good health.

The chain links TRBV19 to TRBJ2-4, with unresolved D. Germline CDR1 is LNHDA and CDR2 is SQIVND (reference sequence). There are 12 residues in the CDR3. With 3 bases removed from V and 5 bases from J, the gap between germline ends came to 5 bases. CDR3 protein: CASSIVENIQYF. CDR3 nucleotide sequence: TGTGCCAGTAGTATTGTAGAAAACATTCAGTACTTC.

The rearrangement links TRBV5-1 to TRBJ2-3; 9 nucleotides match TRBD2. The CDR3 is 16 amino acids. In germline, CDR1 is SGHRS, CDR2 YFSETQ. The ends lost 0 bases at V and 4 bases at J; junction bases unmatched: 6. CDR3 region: CASSLEASGMSDTQYF. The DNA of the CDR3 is TGCGCCAGCAGCTTGGAAGCTAGCGGGATGTCAGATACGCAGTATTTT.